This paragraph covers one T cell receptor (beta chain) sequence. The antigen is not known. UMI-labeled 5' RACE was the method by which TCR beta libraries were made. TCRdb reworked the 5' RACE reads into one entry per CDR3 protein, no DNA. The table for this sample gives approximately 9,400 distinct CDR3 sequences. Germline V gene lookup returns CDR1 MDHEN and CDR2 SYDVKM. The CDR3 extends over 15 amino acids. The data were taken from a study of human CD8 memory T cell subsets. Overall study findings and caveats: In contrast to effector memory cells, stem-like memory and precursor exhausted T cells had similarly high diversity. Greater diversity was suggested by Chao1 estimates for stem-like memory T cells than for precursor exhausted T cells. Stem-like memory and precursor exhausted T cell repertoires barely overlapped.

The gene calls are TRBV28 and TRBJ2-3; TCRdb's D call, TRBD1, is unchecked because there is no DNA. The receptor was derived from a human donor in good health. Sequencing was performed on CD8+ T cells from PBMCs. The chain's CDR3 is CASSPPDRVRDTQYF.